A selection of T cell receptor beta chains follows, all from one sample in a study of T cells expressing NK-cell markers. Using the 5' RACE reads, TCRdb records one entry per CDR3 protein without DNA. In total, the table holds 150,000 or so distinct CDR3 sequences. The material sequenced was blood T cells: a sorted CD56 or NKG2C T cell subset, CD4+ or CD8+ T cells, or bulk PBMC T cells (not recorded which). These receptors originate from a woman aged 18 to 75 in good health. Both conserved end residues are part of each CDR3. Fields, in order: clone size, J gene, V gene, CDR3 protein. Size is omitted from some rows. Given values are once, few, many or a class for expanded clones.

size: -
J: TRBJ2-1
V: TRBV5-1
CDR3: CASSLVAGLAGGGNEQFF

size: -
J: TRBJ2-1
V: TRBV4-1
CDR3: CASSRVAGARNEQFF

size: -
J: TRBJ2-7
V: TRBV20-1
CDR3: CSAFGQGAPEQYF

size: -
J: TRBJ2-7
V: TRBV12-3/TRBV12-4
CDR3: CASSLADNYEQYF

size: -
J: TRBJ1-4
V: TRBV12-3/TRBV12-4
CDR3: CASRIGTFNEKLFF

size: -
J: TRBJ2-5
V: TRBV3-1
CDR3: CASSSHRAGETQYF

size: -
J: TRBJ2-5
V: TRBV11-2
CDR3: CASSLGWVDGTQYF

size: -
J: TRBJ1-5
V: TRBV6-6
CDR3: CASTGSNQPQHF

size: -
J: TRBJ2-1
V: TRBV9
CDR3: CASSVGVIPYNEQFF

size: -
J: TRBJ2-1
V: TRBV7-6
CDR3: CASSLGISGNEQFF

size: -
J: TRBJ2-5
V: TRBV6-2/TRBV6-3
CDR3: CASNRQETQYF

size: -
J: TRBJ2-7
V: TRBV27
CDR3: CASSLKGQGATYEQYF

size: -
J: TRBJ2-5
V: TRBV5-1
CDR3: CASSLGALYQETQYF

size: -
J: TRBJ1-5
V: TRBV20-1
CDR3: CSARPAYSHQPQHF

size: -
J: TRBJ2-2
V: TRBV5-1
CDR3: CAGSSSGRDTGELFF

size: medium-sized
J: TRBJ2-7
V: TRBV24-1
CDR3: CATSDASGAGLEQYF

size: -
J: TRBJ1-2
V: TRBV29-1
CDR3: CSVTGTGGAGYGYTF

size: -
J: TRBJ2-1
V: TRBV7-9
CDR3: CASSLGDPTYNEQFF

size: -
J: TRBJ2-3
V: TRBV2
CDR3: CASKEWGLSTDTQYF

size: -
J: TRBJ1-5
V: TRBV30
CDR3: CAWSTDRGFQPQHF

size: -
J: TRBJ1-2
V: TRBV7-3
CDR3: CASSPGTGRDSYGYTF

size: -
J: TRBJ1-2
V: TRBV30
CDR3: CAWNHDYGYTF

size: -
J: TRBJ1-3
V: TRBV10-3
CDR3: CAIRGSNSGNTIYF

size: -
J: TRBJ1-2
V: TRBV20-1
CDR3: CSAIGAGVNYGYTF

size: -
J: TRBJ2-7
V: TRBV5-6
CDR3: CASSKPGLEEHEQYF

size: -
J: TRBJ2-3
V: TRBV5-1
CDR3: CASGPAGGGDTQYF

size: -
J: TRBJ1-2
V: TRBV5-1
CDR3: CASSSQGDSYTF

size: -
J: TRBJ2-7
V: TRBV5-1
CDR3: CASSLGQAGPGEQYF

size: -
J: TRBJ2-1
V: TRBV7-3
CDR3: CASSPGPSGRGGEQFF

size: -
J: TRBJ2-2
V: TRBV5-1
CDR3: CASSLEGPSNTGELFF

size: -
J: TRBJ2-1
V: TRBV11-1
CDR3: CASSPPLAGGRSIISEQFF

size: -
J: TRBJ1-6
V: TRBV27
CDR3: CASSFTGGGNSPLHF

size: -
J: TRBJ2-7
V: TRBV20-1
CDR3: CSPGGASAYEQYF

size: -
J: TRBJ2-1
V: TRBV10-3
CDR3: CAISESTGQGGDEQFF

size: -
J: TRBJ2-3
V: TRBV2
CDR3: CASSVPSGGATDTQYF

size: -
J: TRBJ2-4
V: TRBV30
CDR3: CAWSFSRTGVGIQYF

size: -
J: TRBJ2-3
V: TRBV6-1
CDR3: CASSQAGVGDTQYF

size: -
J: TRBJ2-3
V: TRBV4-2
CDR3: CASSPSPRLAGVGDTQYF

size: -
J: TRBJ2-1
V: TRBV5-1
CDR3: CASSFGRTPSSYNEQFF

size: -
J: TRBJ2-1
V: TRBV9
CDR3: CASSPGQGTREQFF

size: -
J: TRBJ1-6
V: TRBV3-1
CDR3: CASSQGAGLSNSPLHF